Shown below are 23 T cell receptor beta chains from a single sample sequenced in a study of shared clonotypes between healthy human individuals. Sequenced by immunoSEQ multiplex PCR; TCRdb stores in-frame clones only, minus some. The sample consists of a few million clones, around 93% of them appearing once. The sample was naive CD4+ T cells from PBMCs. Subset in this sample: CD45RA+ positively selected. Receptor source: a man aged 18 to 29 in good health. Some clones in this sample may be carry-over from other donors' samples.

This sequence joins TRBV27 and TRBJ2-3; TRBD2 aligns across 16 bases. CDR1 is MNHEY and CDR2 is SMNVEV in the germline V gene (reference sequence). The junction had 3 bases not matched to a gene; V was cut back by 4 bases and J by 5 bases. This CDR3 is built from 16 residues. This chain's CDR3 is CASSSGTSGRGDTQYF. In DNA form, the CDR3 reads TGTGCCAGCAGTTCCGGGACTAGCGGGAGGGGAGATACGCAGTATTTT.

The V call is TRBV7-3, the J call TRBJ2-1; the D gene is possibly TRBD2 (5 bases). CDR1 SGHTA and CDR2 FQGTGA come from the germline V gene. CDR3 size: 15 residues. Trimming took 5 bases from V and 3 from J, leaving 14 bases between them. This CDR3 reads CASSLRRDGYNEQFF. DNA for the CDR3: TGTGCCAGCAGCCTGCGCCGGGATGGCTACAATGAGCAGTTCTTC.

V is TRBV27 and J is TRBJ2-2, with 8 bases matching TRBD1. CDR3 length: 15 amino acids. V dropped 3 bases and J dropped 6; count of bases not matched to a gene: 6. Germline V lookup: CDR1 MNHEY, CDR2 SMNVEV (reference sequence). The CDR3 protein is CASSFLDRAPGELFF. The CDR3 DNA sequence: TGTGCCAGCAGTTTCCTGGACAGGGCCCCCGGGGAGCTGTTTTTT.

About this clone: This sample includes further DNA sequences coding for the same CDR3. Here the CDR3 reads CASRLGTDTQYF. The CDR3 bases are TGTGCCAGCAGGCTGGGGACAGATACGCAGTATTTT. The chain joins TRBV28 to TRBJ2-3; D is uncertain. There are 12 residues in the CDR3. The V and J ends lost 6 bases and 3 bases respectively, with 7 bases between them. Germline V gene sequence: CDR1 MDHEN, CDR2 SYDVKM. Together with reference TRBV28 and TRBJ2-3, the CDR3 gives the full variable domain: DVKVTQSSRYLVKRTGEKVFLECVQDMDHENMFWYRQDPGLGLRLIYFSYDVKMKEKGDIPEGYSVSREKKERFSLILESASTNQTSMYLCASRLGTDTQYFGPGTRLTVL.

V is TRBV9 and J is TRBJ2-1; TRBD1 might be the D (6 bases). Germline CDR1 and CDR2: SGDLS and YYNGEE. Between the trimmed V and J ends, which lost 9 bases and 2 bases, there was a span of 12 bases. The CDR3 consists of 13 residues. The CDR3 nucleotides read TGTGCCATGGGGGCACTCACCTACAATGAGCAGTTCTTC. The encoded protein is CAMGALTYNEQFF.

This clone was counted only a few times. Additional DNA sequences in this sample encode the identical CDR3. This CDR3 is CASSLGLNQPQHF. CDR3 in DNA: TGCGCCAGCAGCTTGGGTTTGAATCAGCCCCAGCATTTT. The V gene is TRBV5-1, the J gene TRBJ1-5; no clear D. CDR3 length: 13 amino acids. Deletions cut 0 bases from V and 4 bases from J, with 5 bases between. The germline gives CDR1 SGHRS, CDR2 YFSETQ.

The chain combines TRBV5-4 with TRBJ1-2; D is perhaps TRBD1 (5 bases). The germline CDR1 and CDR2 sequences are SGHNT and YYREEE (reference sequence). This CDR3 spans 14 amino acids. Trimming took 3 bases from V and 3 from J, leaving 12 bases between them. The CDR3 reads CASSSEQGHYGYTF. The CDR3, as DNA: TGTGCCAGCAGCTCGGAGCAGGGTCACTATGGCTACACCTTC.

The chain joins TRBV5-6 to TRBJ2-1, with D tentatively TRBD2 (6 bases). The germline V and J ends were trimmed by 4 bases and 0 bases, with 11 bases remaining between them. Germline V gives CDR1 SGHDT, CDR2 YYEEEE. CDR3 size: 15 residues. The CDR3 reads CASSRDGSSYNEQFF. As DNA, the CDR3 is TGTGCCAGCAGCCGGGACGGGAGCTCCTACAATGAGCAGTTCTTC.

This clone has only one observation. The chain links TRBV19 to TRBJ2-1; D is possibly TRBD2 (6 bases). The CDR3 length is 17 residues. V lost 6 bases and J lost 4, with 22 bases in between. Germline-derived CDR1 and CDR2 are LNHDA and SQIVND (reference sequence). CDR3 in DNA: TGTGCCAGTAGGGCCGTCTGGAGGGCCAGACAGTACAATGAGCAGTTCTTC. As protein: CASRAVWRARQYNEQFF. The variable domain in full, completed from reference TRBV19 and TRBJ2-1, reads DGGITQSPKYLFRKEGQNVTLSCEQNLNHDAMYWYRQDPGQGLRLIYYSQIVNDFQKGDIAEGYSVSREKKESFPLTVTSAQKNPTAFYLCASRAVWRARQYNEQFFGPGTRLTVL.

The gene calls are TRBV21-1 and TRBJ2-7. TRBV21-1 is reported as a pseudogene. There are 16 residues in the CDR3. CDR3 in DNA: TGTGCCAGCAGCAAAAGGGTTCTGGGGAAAGACTACGAGCAGTACTTC. Its protein product is CASSKRVLGKDYEQYF.

The J gene is TRBJ1-2, the V gene TRBV28, with a weak D call TRBD1 (5 bases). V lost 7 bases and J 6 bases, leaving 18 bases between the germline ends. The CDR3 contains 14 residues. The V gene's germline CDR1 is MDHEN and CDR2 SYDVKM. The CDR3: CASISQGREHGYTF. Written as DNA, the CDR3 is TGTGCCAGCATCTCTCAGGGCCGGGAGCATGGCTACACCTTC.

This chain links TRBV18 with TRBJ1-1; possible D gene TRBD1, 5 bases. Trimming took off 3 bases at V and 4 bases at J, with 15 bases between the two ends. CDR3 length: 15 amino acids. Germline CDR1 is KGHSH and CDR2 is LQKENI. The CDR3 region has the DNA TGTGCCAGCTCACCGCAGGGTTCCTGGGGCACTGAAGCTTTCTTT. It specifies CASSPQGSWGTEAFF.

The genes are TRBV5-6 and TRBJ2-1, with 11 bases that match TRBD1. The germline V gene has CDR1 SGHDT and CDR2 YYEEEE. CDR3 length: 16 amino acids. V gave up 3 bases and J gave up 8 bases; unmatched junction bases: 10. The CDR3 is CASSSGRDRGADEQFF. CDR3 bases: TGTGCCAGCAGCTCGGGCCGGGACAGGGGGGCCGATGAGCAGTTCTTC.

The J gene is TRBJ1-2, the V gene TRBV7-2; TRBD1 aligns across 9 bases. This CDR3 has 16 amino acids. Germline V lookup: CDR1 SGHTA, CDR2 FQGNSA. Germline trimming cut 5 bases from V and 2 bases from J; bases unmatched to any gene: 9. The CDR3 region is CASSPGTGLENYGYTF. In DNA, the CDR3 is TGTGCCAGCAGCCCCGGGACAGGGTTGGAAAACTATGGCTACACCTTC. The complete variable domain, with remaining parts taken from reference TRBV7-2 and TRBJ1-2, reads GAGVSQSPSNKVTEKGKDVELRCDPISGHTALYWYRQSLGQGLEFLIYFQGNSAPDKSGLPSDRFSAERTGGSVSTLTIQRTQQEDSAVYLCASSPGTGLENYGYTFGSGTRLTVV.

The chain is built from TRBV7-8 and TRBJ2-6; D not resolved. The V gene lost 1 base and the J gene lost 2 bases, with 9 bases spanning the gap. CDR3 length: 16 amino acids. Germline V lookup: CDR1 SGHVS, CDR2 FQNEAQ. The CDR3 here is CASSLVQNPGANVLTF. CDR3 bases: TGTGCCAGCAGCTTAGTACAGAACCCTGGGGCCAACGTCCTGACTTTC.

The V gene is TRBV7-2, the J gene TRBJ2-1; maybe TRBD2 (7 bases). Germline V gene sequence: CDR1 SGHTA, CDR2 FQGNSA. With 5 bases removed from V and 7 bases from J, the gap between germline ends came to 15 bases. CDR3 size: 14 residues. CDR3 coding DNA: TGTGCCAGCAGCCCAAGGGGAGGGGGTAATGAGCAGTTCTTC. Amino acid sequence: CASSPRGGGNEQFF.

The chain uses TRBV10-1 and TRBJ1-1; D remains ambiguous. CDR1 is WNHNN, CDR2 SYGVQD, per germline (reference sequence). The V and J ends lost 9 bases and 2 bases respectively, with 7 bases between them. The CDR3 length is 11 residues. As DNA, the CDR3 is TGCGCCAGGAGGGATAACACTGAAGCTTTCTTT. Translated, it gives CARRDNTEAFF.

V and J are TRBV28 and TRBJ1-3; D gene ambiguous. Germline V gives CDR1 MDHEN, CDR2 SYDVKM. The V end lost 1 base, the J end lost 4 bases, and 8 bases lay between the germline ends. The CDR3 has 14 amino acids. In DNA form, the CDR3 reads TGTGCCAGCAGTTTATTAGGAATGGGAAACACCATATATTTT. Protein sequence: CASSLLGMGNTIYF.

V usage is TRBV7-9 and J usage is TRBJ1-2, with TRBD1 identical over 7 bases. Germline CDR1 and CDR2: SEHNR and FQNEAQ (reference sequence). The V segment lost 5 bases and the J segment 7 bases; nucleotides outside the gene matches: 16. The CDR3 has 16 amino acids. The CDR3 DNA sequence: TGTGCCAGCAGCCCAAGGGGGGAGACAGGGTTTGGTGGCTACACCTTC. Protein sequence: CASSPRGETGFGGYTF.

The J gene is TRBJ2-5, the V gene TRBV28, with TRBD1 identical over 8 bases. J lost 4 bases, V lost 7 bases, and 20 bases had no gene match. The CDR3 is 18 residues long. CDR1 is MDHEN and CDR2 is SYDVKM in the germline V gene. The CDR3 DNA reads as TGTGCCAGCACCACAGTAAAGGCCGACAGGGGTTATGGAGAGACCCAGTACTTC. Its protein product is CASTTVKADRGYGETQYF.

This clone occurred once. The chain recombines TRBV9 with TRBJ1-4, with no clear D. The CDR3 totals 15 residues. Germline CDR1 reads SGDLS; CDR2 reads YYNGEE. V was cut by 5 bases and J by 0 bases, with 11 bases left in between. Written as DNA, the CDR3 is TGTGCCAGCAGTCCCTCCCCTGCAACTAATGAAAAACTGTTTTTT. Translated: CASSPSPATNEKLFF.

The chain links TRBV4-1 to TRBJ2-2; 9 positions agree with TRBD1. This CDR3 spans 16 amino acids. The junction had 9 bases not matched to a gene; V was cut back by 8 bases and J by 2 bases. Germline assignment: CDR1 MGHRA and CDR2 YSYEKL. In DNA form, the CDR3 reads TGCGCCAGCCTAAGTTACAGGGGGCGCAACACCGGGGAGCTGTTTTTT. Translation gives CASLSYRGRNTGELFF.

The chain employs TRBV10-3 and TRBJ2-7; 9 nucleotides agree with TRBD1. This CDR3 region has 13 residues. The ends lost 8 bases at V and 4 bases at J; junction bases unmatched: 6. Germline CDR1 is ENHRY and CDR2 is SYGVKD. The CDR3 sequence is CAIAGQGFYEQYF. CDR3 DNA: TGTGCCATCGCAGGACAGGGGTTTTACGAGCAGTACTTC.